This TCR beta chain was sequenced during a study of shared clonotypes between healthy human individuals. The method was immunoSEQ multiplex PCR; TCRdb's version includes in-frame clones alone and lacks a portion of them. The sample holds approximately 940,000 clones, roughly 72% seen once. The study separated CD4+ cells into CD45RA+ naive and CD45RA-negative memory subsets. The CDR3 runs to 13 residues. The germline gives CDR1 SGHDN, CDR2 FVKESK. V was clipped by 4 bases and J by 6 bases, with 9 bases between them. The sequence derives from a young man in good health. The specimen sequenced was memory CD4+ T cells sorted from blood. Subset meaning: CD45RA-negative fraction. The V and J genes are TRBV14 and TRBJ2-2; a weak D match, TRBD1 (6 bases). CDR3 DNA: TGTGCCAGCAGCCTGGCAGGGGCCGGGGAGCTGTTTTTT. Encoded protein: CASSLAGAGELFF.